Listed below are T cell receptor beta chains from one sample, sequenced in a study of blood T cell repertoires in COVID-19. Some clones are missing from TCRdb's copy, which holds only in-frame ones; the method was immunoSEQ multiplex PCR. In the table there are around 110,000 clones, approximately 84% of which are singletons. Sequenced sample: peripheral blood. These receptor sequences come from a man between 65 and 85 years old with active or convalescent COVID-19. Both conserved end residues are part of each CDR3. A D gene is named only where the DNA matches it firmly. Size values are once, few and many counts, or a class for expanded clones, and some rows have none.

- | TRBJ1-5 | TRBD1 | TRBV5-6 | TGTGCCAGCAGCTTGGCCGGACAGGGAGGTAGTCATTTT | CASSLAGQGGSHF
- | TRBJ2-7 | TRBD2 | TRBV5-8 | TGTGCCAGCAGCCGAAGAGGGACTAGCTCCTACGAGCAGTACTTC | CASSRRGTSSYEQYF
- | TRBJ2-7 | - | TRBV6-5 | TGTGCCAGCAGGCGTACGTCCTACGAGCAGTACTTC | CASRRTSYEQYF
- | TRBJ2-7 | - | TRBV28 | TGTGCCAGCAGTTTCCAGCAGCGCGAGCAGTACTTC | CASSFQQREQYF
- | TRBJ2-3 | TRBD2 | TRBV5-1 | TGCGCCAGCAGCGCGTTACTAGCGGGAGGGCTACTCGATACGCAGTATTTT | CASSALLAGGLLDTQYF
- | TRBJ1-4 | - | TRBV6-1 | TGTGCCAGCAGTCCTCAACGGGGGGCTAATGAAAAACTGTTTTTT | CASSPQRGANEKLFF
- | TRBJ2-3 | - | TRBV27 | TGTGCCAGCAGTTTGGGGGCGGCTACAGATACGCAGTATTTT | CASSLGAATDTQYF
- | TRBJ1-3 | - | TRBV2 | TGTGCCAGCAGTCCAGCGGGGTGGACTGGAAACACCATATATTTT | CASSPAGWTGNTIYF
- | TRBJ2-3 | TRBD1 | TRBV5-1 | TGCGCCAGCAGCTTTGGGACAGGAGACACAGATACGCAGTATTTT | CASSFGTGDTDTQYF
- | TRBJ2-7 | - | TRBV21-1 | TGTGCCAGCAGCAATGTTCCGGACACCCCCTACGAGCAGTACTTC | CASSNVPDTPYEQYF
- | TRBJ2-1 | TRBD2 | TRBV24-1 | TGTGCCACCAGTGACCCCAGCGGGGGGGTCGATGAGCAGTTCTTC | CATSDPSGGVDEQFF
- | TRBJ2-5 | - | TRBV28 | TGTGCCAGCAGCCCACAGGGTGGGGAGACCCAGTACTTC | CASSPQGGETQYF
- | TRBJ2-7 | TRBD1 | TRBV7-2 | TGTGCCAGCAGCTTAAGGACAGGGGAGCAGTACTTC | CASSLRTGEQYF
few | TRBJ1-5 | - | TRBV3-1/TRBV3-2 | TGTGCCAGCAGCTCGAGCGGGGGTAGCAATCAGCCCCAGCATTTT | CASSSSGGSNQPQHF
- | TRBJ2-7 | TRBD1 | TRBV19 | TGTGCCAGTAGTAGGGGACAGGGTGGCGAGCAGTACTTC | CASSRGQGGEQYF
- | TRBJ2-1 | - | TRBV10-3 | TGTGCCATCAGTGGCACTAGCAATGAGCAGTTCTTC | CAISGTSNEQFF
- | TRBJ1-5 | TRBD1 | TRBV20-1 | TGCAGTGCTAGTGAGGGGTGGCAGGGGGCAGGGGTGCCCCAGCATTTT | CSASEGWQGAGVPQHF
- | TRBJ1-2 | - | TRBV18 | TGTGCCAGCTCACCACAGGGGCAGACTGGCTACACCTTC | CASSPQGQTGYTF
- | TRBJ2-5 | - | TRBV5-1 | TGCGCCAGCAGCTTGGTGCCAGGGTCTTCAGAGACCCAGTACTTC | CASSLVPGSSETQYF
- | TRBJ1-5 | - | TRBV19 | TGTGCCAGTAGTATTTCAGGGATGAGCAATCAGCCCCAGCATTTT | CASSISGMSNQPQHF
- | TRBJ2-1 | - | TRBV5-6 | TGTGCCAGCAGCTTATACTACGATGAGCAGTTCTTC | CASSLYYDEQFF
few | TRBJ2-7 | TRBD2 | TRBV9 | TGTGCCAGCAGCGCAGGGGCTAGCGGGGCAGTATACGAGCAGTACTTC | CASSAGASGAVYEQYF
- | TRBJ2-3 | - | TRBV11-2 | TGTGCCAGCAGCTTTCGAGCGGCTAGCACAGATACGCAGTATTTT | CASSFRAASTDTQYF
- | TRBJ2-5 | - | TRBV19 | TGTGCCAGTAGTATCTACGGGGAAGAGACCCAGTACTTC | CASSIYGEETQYF
- | TRBJ1-1 | - | TRBV3-1/TRBV3-2 | TGTGCCAGCAGCCCGGCTTTGGGGGGAGAAGCTTTCTTT | CASSPALGGEAFF
few | TRBJ1-1 | TRBD1 | TRBV6-5 | TGTGCCAGCAGTTCCTACAGGGGGCGTACCTACACTGAAGCTTTCTTT | CASSSYRGRTYTEAFF
once | TRBJ2-1 | TRBD2 | TRBV3-1/TRBV3-2 | TGTGCCAGCAGCCCCTCCGGCGGGAGCTACAATGAGCAGTTCTTC | CASSPSGGSYNEQFF
- | TRBJ1-2 | - | TRBV6-2/TRBV6-3 | TGTGCCAGCAGTTATGAGCAGGGCGGCCTTAACTATGGCTACACCTTC | CASSYEQGGLNYGYTF
- | TRBJ1-1 | - | TRBV15 | TGTGCCACAGCGCTAGACAGAGCGAACACTGAAGCTTTCTTT | CATALDRANTEAFF
- | TRBJ1-5 | - | TRBV12-5 | TGTGCTAGTGGTTTGGTACAGGCAGGCAATCAGCCCCAGCATTTT | CASGLVQAGNQPQHF
- | TRBJ2-6 | - | TRBV18 | TGTGCCAGCTCAAAAGACACGCCTGGGGCCAACGTCCTGACTTTC | CASSKDTPGANVLTF
once | TRBJ1-2 | - | TRBV3-1/TRBV3-2 | TGTGCCAGCAGCCATTCCAGGGTGTCTGGCTACACCTTC | CASSHSRVSGYTF